This TCR beta chain derives from a study of glioma-infiltrating T cells after dendritic cell vaccination. The length of the CDR3 is 12 residues. Germline V lookup: CDR1 SNHLY, CDR2 FYNNEI. V lost 5 bases and J lost 3, with 8 bases in between. TCRdb's table, derived via immunoSEQ multiplex PCR, lists solely in-frame clones and lacks some. The data show 65,000 to 80,000 clones, about four fifths seen once. There are many counts of this clone. The TCR sequence derives from a human donor with glioblastoma. Here the sequenced sample was blood, taken before dendritic cell vaccination. The rearrangement links TRBV2 to TRBJ2-7; D is perhaps TRBD2 (6 bases). The CDR3 here is CASSSTSYEQYF. The CDR3 bases are TGTGCCAGCAGTTCGACTAGCTACGAGCAGTACTTC.